These 22 T cell receptor beta chains were all obtained from the same sample, sequenced in a study of cytomegalovirus exposure and HLA in healthy donors. The PCR was carried out with 60 Vbeta primers and 13 Jbeta primers. Sequencing used immunoSEQ multiplex PCR; TCRdb keeps in-frame clones, though not all of them. Of 100,000 to 150,000 clones listed, 81% are singletons. The sequenced sample was PBMCs. The receptors derive from a woman aged 40 to 50 in good health and CMV-seropositive.

The chain employs TRBV7-3 and TRBJ2-3, with 7 bases matching TRBD2. The V and J ends lost 0 bases and 8 bases, in that order; junction bases with no gene match: 11. The germline V gene encodes CDR1 SGHTA and CDR2 FQGTGA. This CDR3 spans 16 amino acids. The CDR3 nucleotides are TGTGCCAGCAGCTTAACGGGTAGCGGGTTGCCCAGTACGCAGTATTTT. Translation gives CASSLTGSGLPSTQYF.

The chain combines TRBV28 with TRBJ1-3; weak D call: TRBD1 (6 bases). With 8 bases removed from V and 5 bases from J, the gap between germline ends came to 13 bases. This CDR3 is built from 13 residues. Germline V lookup: CDR1 MDHEN, CDR2 SYDVKM. The CDR3 DNA is TGTGCCAGCGCCGGGACACCCAGAAACACCATATATTTT. Its protein is CASAGTPRNTIYF.

V is TRBV6-5 and J is TRBJ2-5; 8 bases fit TRBD2. With the DNA end fitting TRBJ2-7 better, the J assignment may be wrong. Per germline, CDR1 MNHEY and CDR2 SVGAGI. The CDR3 consists of 14 residues. CDR3: CASRTGTSSSEQYF. The CDR3 DNA follows: TGTGCCAGCAGGACCGGGACTAGTAGTTCCGAGCAGTACTTC.

This chain uses TRBV5-7 with TRBJ2-4; 7 bases agree with TRBD2. TRBV5-7 is sorted into the ORF group, with uncertain function. The junction had 15 bases not matched to a gene; V was cut back by 3 bases and J by 0 bases. The CDR3 is 19 amino acids. Here the CDR3 DNA reads TGTGCCAGCAGCTCCGGTGGTAGCGGGCGGGGGTTAGCCAAAAACATTCAGTACTTC. Its translation: CASSSGGSGRGLAKNIQYF.

The chain has TRBV19 and TRBJ2-3; D remains ambiguous. In germline, CDR1 is LNHDA, CDR2 SQIVND (reference sequence). There are 18 residues in the CDR3. V lost 5 bases and J 2 bases, leaving 23 bases between the germline ends. The CDR3 DNA sequence: TGTGCCAGTAGTGGTCCCGGTTTCCCCGCATCGATCACAGATACGCAGTATTTT. This gives the protein CASSGPGFPASITDTQYF.

The CDR3 here is CSGGYSGTGPSSYEQYF. The CDR3 DNA sequence: TGCAGCGGGGGCTATTCCGGGACAGGGCCAAGTTCCTACGAGCAGTACTTC. The chain uses TRBV29-1 and TRBJ2-7; TRBD1 matches at 9 bases. Germline lookup yields CDR1 SQVTM and CDR2 ANQGSEA. V was clipped by 7 bases and J by 1 base; unmatched bases: 17. This CDR3 spans 17 amino acids.

This sequence joins TRBV7-9 and TRBJ2-7; TRBD2 agrees at 14 bases. V lost 5 bases and J lost 3; bases outside the gene matches: 3. CDR1 is SEHNR and CDR2 is FQNEAQ in the germline V gene (reference sequence). This CDR3 is built from 15 residues. CDR3 coding DNA: TGTGCCAGCAGCGGACTAGCGGGAGGAGGCTACGAGCAGTACTTC. As protein: CASSGLAGGGYEQYF.

The chain links TRBV19 to TRBJ1-5; 8 bases agree with TRBD1. CDR3 length: 14 residues. Germline CDR1 LNHDA, CDR2 SQIVND (reference sequence). The V segment lost 3 bases and the J segment 3 bases; nucleotides outside the gene matches: 1. The CDR3 sequence: CASSMDRVNQPQHF. The DNA for the CDR3 is TGTGCCAGTAGTATGGACAGGGTCAATCAGCCCCAGCATTTT.

The rearrangement uses TRBV5-5 and TRBJ2-5; the D gene is possibly TRBD2 (5 bases). Germline assignment: CDR1 SGHKS and CDR2 YYEKEE (reference sequence). The CDR3 runs 13 residues. Trimming removed 5 bases from V and 5 bases from J, with 13 bases in between. The CDR3 reads CASRPLGVETQYF. DNA for the CDR3: TGTGCCAGCAGACCTCTCGGGGTGGAGACCCAGTACTTC.

This clone was seen just once. The chain uses TRBV5-6 and TRBJ2-5; 14 bases line up with TRBD2. With the DNA end fitting TRBJ2-7 better, the J assignment may be wrong. CDR3 length equals 15 residues. The V gene's germline CDR1 is SGHDT and CDR2 YYEEEE. The CDR3 coding sequence is TGTGCCAGCAGCCCCGGGACTAGCGGGGGATACGAGCAGTACTTC. Its protein is CASSPGTSGGYEQYF.

This chain joins TRBV12-5 and TRBJ2-3; the match to TRBD2 covers 14 bases. The CDR3 is made up of 16 amino acids. In germline, CDR1 is LGHNT, CDR2 FRNRAP. With V trimmed by 6 bases and J by 4 bases, 6 bases remained unmatched. CDR3 amino acids: CASGPGLAGAADTQYF. The DNA for the CDR3 is TGTGCTAGTGGACCGGGACTAGCGGGAGCTGCAGATACGCAGTATTTT.

V usage is TRBV5-5 and J usage is TRBJ2-3, with a weak D call TRBD2 (6 bases). CDR1 and CDR2 from the germline V gene are SGHKS and YYEKEE (reference sequence). The CDR3 covers 16 residues. Trimming took off 4 bases at V and 6 bases at J, with 21 bases between the two ends. CDR3 region: CASSPLGLQRSDTQYF. CDR3 nucleotides: TGTGCCAGCAGCCCCCTGGGACTCCAAAGGTCGGATACGCAGTATTTT.

The V call is TRBV5-1, the J call TRBJ2-1; D gene uncertain. Trimming left V 4 bases short and J 3 bases short, with 11 bases between. The CDR3 consists of 14 residues. CDR1 SGHRS and CDR2 YFSETQ come from the germline V gene. The CDR3 is CASSIQVRYNEQFF. CDR3 DNA: TGCGCCAGCAGCATCCAGGTCCGCTACAATGAGCAGTTCTTC.

V and J are TRBV11-3 and TRBJ2-5, with TRBD1 matching over 7 bases. Germline CDR1 reads SGHNT; CDR2 reads YENEEA. V shed 1 base and J 4 bases; nucleotides not matched to a gene: 0. CDR3 length: 13 amino acids. Here the CDR3 reads CASSLGQGETQYF. CDR3 in DNA: TGTGCCAGCAGCTTAGGACAGGGAGAGACCCAGTACTTC.

For the CDR3, the DNA is TGTGCCAGCAGTGAAGCGCGGGGCGGCCCGTACGAGCAGTACTTC. Protein: CASSEARGGPYEQYF. The chain has TRBV2 and TRBJ2-7; a possible D gene is TRBD2 (6 bases). The CDR3 totals 15 residues. Germline V gives CDR1 SNHLY, CDR2 FYNNEI. V gave up 0 bases and J gave up 4 bases, with 13 bases separating them.

This clone was detected a few times. V usage is TRBV4-1 and J usage is TRBJ2-7; possible D gene TRBD1, 6 bases. In germline, CDR1 is MGHRA, CDR2 YSYEKL. The CDR3 covers 13 residues. Trimming stripped 2 bases from V and 5 bases from J, with 10 bases between. In DNA, the CDR3 is TGCGCCAGCAGCCAAACAGGGACAAACGAGCAGTACTTC. It encodes CASSQTGTNEQYF.

The genes are TRBV7-9 and TRBJ2-1; 9 bases align to TRBD2. The CDR3 consists of 16 residues. The germline V gene encodes CDR1 SEHNR and CDR2 FQNEAQ (reference sequence). J gave up 5 bases and V 5 bases, and 10 bases lay outside the gene matches. The CDR3 is CASSPGGSGSHNEQFF. The CDR3, as DNA: TGTGCCAGCAGCCCCGGTGGTAGCGGGAGCCACAATGAGCAGTTCTTC.

The chain combines TRBV30 with TRBJ2-5; D unclear. Germline CDR1 is GTSNPN and CDR2 is SVGIG (reference sequence). The CDR3 loop spans 14 amino acids. V was pared by 0 bases and J by 1 base, with 9 bases between. CDR3 sequence (DNA): TGTGCCTGGAGTGTAAGGCGGATCCAAGAGACCCAGTACTTC. This codes for CAWSVRRIQETQYF.

The chain employs TRBV7-9 and TRBJ2-6; 9 nucleotides align to TRBD1. This CDR3 region has 18 residues. Germline-derived CDR1 and CDR2 are SEHNR and FQNEAQ (reference sequence). V was pared by 1 base and J by 4 bases, with 8 bases of the junction left unmatched. The CDR3 here is CASSLGLQGAAGANVLTF. CDR3 in DNA: TGTGCCAGCAGCTTAGGCTTACAGGGGGCGGCCGGGGCCAACGTCCTGACTTTC.

The gene calls are TRBV15 and TRBJ2-3, with 15 positions matching TRBD2. Per the germline V gene, CDR1 is LNHNV and CDR2 is YYDKDF (reference sequence). There are 17 residues in the CDR3. Trimming removed 6 bases from V and 3 bases from J; junction bases left unmatched: 7. The CDR3 bases are TGTGCCACCAGGTCGCCGGGACTAGCGGGAGGTACAGATACGCAGTATTTT. Protein product: CATRSPGLAGGTDTQYF.

J is TRBJ1-1 and V is TRBV27; unclear D gene. The CDR3 covers 14 residues. Germline CDR1 reads MNHEY; CDR2 reads SMNVEV (reference sequence). V lost 7 bases and J lost 0, with 12 bases in between. CDR3 bases: TGTGCCAGCATTGCGGGAAACCTGAACACTGAAGCTTTCTTT. Protein: CASIAGNLNTEAFF.

This chain links TRBV5-3 with TRBJ2-7, with TRBD2 matching 7 bases. TRBV5-3 is an ORF, with its function uncertain. The CDR3 contains 13 residues. V trimming: 5 bases; J trimming: 0 bases; junction bases outside the gene matches: 2. CDR3 sequence (DNA): TGTGCCAGAAGACCGGGAGGCTCCTACGAGCAGTACTTC. Amino acid sequence: CARRPGGSYEQYF.